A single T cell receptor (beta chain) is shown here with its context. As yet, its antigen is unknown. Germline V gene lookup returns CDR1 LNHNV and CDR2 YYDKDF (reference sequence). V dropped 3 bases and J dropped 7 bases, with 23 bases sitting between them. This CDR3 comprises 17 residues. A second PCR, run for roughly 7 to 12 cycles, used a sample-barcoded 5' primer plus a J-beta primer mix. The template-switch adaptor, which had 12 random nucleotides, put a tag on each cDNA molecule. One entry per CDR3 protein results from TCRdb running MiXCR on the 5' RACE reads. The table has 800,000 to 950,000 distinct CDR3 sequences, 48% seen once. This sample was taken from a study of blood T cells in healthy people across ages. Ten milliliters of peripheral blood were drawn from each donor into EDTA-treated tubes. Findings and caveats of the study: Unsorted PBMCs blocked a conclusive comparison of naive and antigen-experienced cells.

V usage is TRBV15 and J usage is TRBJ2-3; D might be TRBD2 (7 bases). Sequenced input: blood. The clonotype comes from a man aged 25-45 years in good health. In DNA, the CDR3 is TGTGCCACCAGCAGTCGGGCCTGGGGGGCGGGGGTCTATACGCAGTATTTT. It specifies CATSSRAWGAGVYTQYF.